A single sample is the source of the 26 T cell receptor beta chains below, sequenced in a study of T cell repertoires in cytomegalovirus infection. Their antigens are not known. One entry per CDR3 protein, called by TCRdb with MiXCR from the reads. The data contain about 830,000 distinct CDR3 sequences, about 31% of them singletons. Here the sequenced sample was cultured CD8+ T cells from PBMCs, taken from culture after CMV antigen stimulation. The receptors were sampled from a human donor in good health (CMV status not recorded). Some clones in this sample may be carry-over from other donors' samples.

This clonotype has more than one count but fewer than ten. This rearrangement joins TRBV6-2 or TRBV6-3 to TRBJ2-7; D gene uncertain. The CDR3 sequence is 13 residues long. The germline gives CDR1 MNHEY, CDR2 SVGEGT. V lost 0 bases to trimming and J lost 3 bases, with 6 bases between them. CDR3 amino acids: CASSYSTYYEQYV. CDR3 DNA: TGTGCCAGCAGTTACTCGACCTACTACGAGCAGTACGTC.

Only a few counts were recorded for this clonotype. This rearrangement joins TRBV7-9 to TRBJ2-3, with D perhaps TRBD2 (6 bases). This CDR3 contains 16 residues. Looked up from germline, CDR1 is SEHNR and CDR2 is FQNEAQ (reference sequence). Trimming took off 3 bases at V and 2 bases at J, with 15 bases between the two ends. The CDR3: CASSFPLAEDTDTQYF. The CDR3 DNA reads TGTGCCAGCAGCTTCCCACTAGCCGAGGACACAGATACGCAGTATTTT.

V is TRBV4-1 and J is TRBJ1-2; TRBD1 agrees at 9 bases. The V gene's germline CDR1 is MGHRA and CDR2 YSYEKL. CDR3 size: 15 residues. V trimming: 0 bases; J trimming: 4 bases; junction bases outside the gene matches: 3. CDR3 coding DNA: TGCGCCAGCAGCCAAGAAGACAGGGGGTTCTATGGCTACACCTTC. Protein product: CASSQEDRGFYGYTF.

The sample holds a few counts of this clonotype. The rearrangement joins TRBV12-3 or TRBV12-4 to TRBJ2-5; D ambiguous. The CDR3 runs to 12 residues. V lost 7 bases and J 5 bases, leaving 11 bases between the germline ends. DNA for the CDR3: TGTGCCAGCACCTCATACGGGGAGACCCAGTACTTC. The encoded protein is CASTSYGETQYF.

The chain uses TRBV12-3 or TRBV12-4 and TRBJ2-3; TRBD2 matches 10 bases. V lost 6 bases and J lost 4; bases outside the gene matches: 13. This CDR3 is 17 amino acids long. This CDR3 is CASSKLAGRGGPDTQYF. The CDR3 coding sequence is TGTGCCAGCAGCAAACTAGCGGGGAGGGGGGGGCCAGATACGCAGTATTTT.

This clonotype appeared a few times. V and J are TRBV12-5 and TRBJ1-1, with TRBD1 as a possible D gene (5 bases). CDR3 length equals 14 residues. Germline V gene sequence: CDR1 LGHNT, CDR2 FRNRAP. Trimming left V 2 bases short and J 1 base short, with 8 bases between. This chain's CDR3 is CASGLWGRNTEAFF. The CDR3 coding sequence is TGTGCTAGTGGTTTGTGGGGACGGAACACTGAAGCTTTCTTT.

This clonotype turned up a few times. The chain links TRBV6-2 or TRBV6-3 to TRBJ2-1; 8 bases are a match to TRBD2. This CDR3 has 18 residues. Germline V gene data show CDR1 as MNHEY and CDR2 as SVGEGT. The V gene end was trimmed by 6 bases and the J gene end by 0 bases; junction bases not matched to a gene: 13. CDR3 residues: CASSSPWVAGFSYNEQFF. CDR3 bases: TGTGCCAGCAGCTCCCCTTGGGTAGCGGGGTTCTCCTACAATGAGCAGTTCTTC.

The V call is TRBV7-9, the J call TRBJ2-7, with unresolved D. V was pared by 1 base and J by 5 bases, with 9 bases between. This CDR3 has 13 residues. CDR1 SEHNR and CDR2 FQNEAQ come from the germline V gene (reference sequence). CDR3 sequence: CASSLEGLDEQYF. CDR3 nucleotides: TGTGCCAGCAGCTTAGAAGGGCTGGACGAGCAGTACTTC.

This chain uses TRBV7-9 with TRBJ2-7, with D maybe TRBD1 (5 bases). In germline, CDR1 is SEHNR, CDR2 FQNEAQ (reference sequence). V shed 5 bases and J shed 6 bases, with 11 bases lying between them. The CDR3 runs 12 residues. The CDR3: CASSQGTGEQYV. Here the CDR3 DNA reads TGTGCCAGCAGCCAGGGTACAGGCGAGCAGTACGTC.

This clonotype was observed a few times. The V gene is TRBV7-9, the J gene TRBJ1-3, with TRBD1 matching 7 bases. Germline V gene data show CDR1 as SEHNR and CDR2 as FQNEAQ (reference sequence). Trimming took 3 bases from V and 6 from J; bases not matched to a gene: 14. CDR3 length: 17 amino acids. CDR3 sequence (DNA): TGTGCCAGCAGCTTTCAGGAGACAGGGTGGCCTGAAAACACCATATATTTT. Its translation is CASSFQETGWPENTIYF.

The chain is built from TRBV27 and TRBJ2-7, with no clear D. Germline assignment: CDR1 MNHEY and CDR2 SMNVEV (reference sequence). This CDR3 has 13 residues. Trimming took off 2 bases at V and 4 bases at J, with 9 bases between the two ends. In DNA, the CDR3 is TGTGCCAGCAGTTTAACGATTGGTTACGAGCAGTACGTC. Protein product: CASSLTIGYEQYV.

This clonotype showed up just a few times. The J gene is TRBJ2-1, the V gene TRBV4-1; TRBD1 matches at 9 bases. Germline CDR1 and CDR2: MGHRA and YSYEKL. CDR3 length equals 17 residues. The junction had 13 bases not matched to a gene; V was cut back by 3 bases and J by 7 bases. The CDR3 here is CASSHSPGTGISNEQFF. CDR3 DNA: TGCGCCAGCAGCCACTCACCGGGGACAGGGATTTCGAATGAGCAGTTCTTC.

This clonotype was seen many times. The rearrangement links TRBV7-3 to TRBJ2-5, with 7 bases that match TRBD2. Germline V gives CDR1 SGHTA, CDR2 FQGTGA. The trim removed 5 bases at V and 2 bases at J, leaving 8 bases unmatched. The CDR3 is 15 residues long. The CDR3 region is CASSTLGGRQETQYF. In DNA form, the CDR3 reads TGTGCCAGCAGCACTCTCGGGGGGAGGCAAGAGACCCAGTACTTC.

The chain has TRBV2 and TRBJ1-5; 7 bases map to TRBD1. The CDR3 length is 14 residues. The V and J ends lost 2 bases and 6 bases, in that order; junction bases with no gene match: 4. Germline assignment: CDR1 SNHLY and CDR2 FYNNEI. CDR3 amino acids: CASSEPTGAQPQHF. The CDR3 DNA follows: TGTGCCAGCAGTGAACCCACAGGGGCTCAGCCCCAGCATTTT.

The chain carries TRBV28 and TRBJ1-2; perhaps TRBD1 as D (5 bases). Germline CDR1 and CDR2: MDHEN and SYDVKM. The CDR3 extends over 16 amino acids. V lost 5 bases, J lost 4 bases, and 20 bases lay in between. The CDR3 nucleotides are TGTGCCAGCAGTCCGCTGGGACTGAGTCACTTCTATGGCTACACCTTC. The encoded protein is CASSPLGLSHFYGYTF.

The chain couples TRBV4-3 to TRBJ1-1; perhaps TRBD1 as D (5 bases). Trimming stripped 0 bases from V and 2 bases from J, with 34 bases between. Germline loops: CDR1 LGHNA, CDR2 YSLEER. The CDR3 contains 23 residues. Written as DNA, the CDR3 is TGCGCCAGCAGCCAAGATCAAGAGGTACGGATTTTTGATGGCAGGGTTGCAAACACTGAAGCTTTCTTT. Its translation: CASSQDQEVRIFDGRVANTEAFF.

This clonotype has a handful of counts. This chain uses TRBV27 with TRBJ2-7; TRBD2 agrees at 8 bases. V lost 5 bases and J lost 0; bases outside the gene matches: 9. Per the germline V gene, CDR1 is MNHEY and CDR2 is SMNVEV (reference sequence). CDR3 size: 16 residues. The CDR3 DNA is TGTGCCAGCAGTCTAAGATTAGCGGGGTACTCCTACGAGCAGTACTTC. Its protein is CASSLRLAGYSYEQYF.

This clonotype appeared a few times. The DNA of the CDR3 is TGTGCCAGCAGCGCGGGACTCTCCTACGAGCAGTACTTC. It yields the protein CASSAGLSYEQYF. The chain links TRBV7-6 to TRBJ2-7; D is perhaps TRBD2 (6 bases). CDR3 length: 13 residues. The V end lost 5 bases, the J end lost 0 bases, and 8 bases lay between the germline ends. Germline values: CDR1 SGHVS, CDR2 FNYEAQ.

This rearrangement joins TRBV11-1 to TRBJ2-1; either TRBD1 or TRBD2 may supply D (6 bases each). Germline lookup yields CDR1 SGHAT and CDR2 FQDESV (reference sequence). CDR3 length: 14 amino acids. V lost 1 base and J lost 9, with 13 bases in between. This CDR3 reads CASSLGVGGGEQFF. CDR3 in DNA: TGTGCCAGCAGCTTAGGGGTCGGGGGCGGTGAGCAGTTCTTC. Variable domain in full (rest from reference TRBV11-1 and TRBJ2-1): EAEVAQSPRYKITEKSQAVAFWCDPISGHATLYWYRQILGQGPELLVQFQDESVVDDSQLPKDRFSAERLKGVDSTLKIQPAELGDSAMYLCASSLGVGGGEQFFGPGTRLTVL.

This clonotype showed up just a few times. The chain combines TRBV5-6 with TRBJ2-5, with 11 positions matching TRBD2. CDR3 size: 16 residues. The germline gives CDR1 SGHDT, CDR2 YYEEEE. Trimming removed 6 bases from V and 2 bases from J; junction bases left unmatched: 9. In nucleotides, the CDR3 is TGTGCCAGCATCCCCACTAGCGGGGGCCCTCAAGAGACCCAGTACTTC. This translates into CASIPTSGGPQETQYF.

J is TRBJ1-4 and V is TRBV5-8; D is ambiguous. Germline-derived CDR1 and CDR2 are SGHTS and YDEGEE. The CDR3 consists of 13 residues. The V gene lost 2 bases and the J gene lost 8 bases, with 10 bases spanning the gap. The DNA for the CDR3 is TGTGCCAGCAGCTTCGTCGCAGTAGAAAAACTGTTTTTT. Its protein is CASSFVAVEKLFF.

V gene TRBV7-9 combines with J gene TRBJ1-2; 7 bases map to TRBD1. J was trimmed by 3 bases and V by 5 bases; bases with no gene match: 15. CDR1 and CDR2 from the germline V gene are SEHNR and FQNEAQ (reference sequence). CDR3 length equals 17 residues. CDR3 sequence reads: CASSPSGQRSWDYGYTF. The CDR3 nucleotides are TGTGCCAGCAGCCCCTCGGGACAGAGATCTTGGGACTATGGCTACACCTTC.

This sequence joins TRBV29-1 and TRBJ1-3, with D perhaps matching TRBD1 (5 bases). This CDR3 is 17 amino acids long. Germline CDR1 SQVTM, CDR2 ANQGSEA. Trimming removed 0 bases from V and 2 bases from J, with 17 bases in between. CDR3 amino acids: CSVEDRRGDGAGNTIYF. In DNA form, the CDR3 reads TGCAGCGTTGAAGATCGCAGAGGGGACGGGGCTGGAAACACCATATATTTT.

This clonotype was recorded only once. This chain uses TRBV3-1 with TRBJ1-2, with TRBD1 matching over 10 bases. The germline CDR1 and CDR2 sequences are LGHDT and YNNKEL (reference sequence). J lost 4 bases, V lost 3 bases, and 11 bases had no gene match. The CDR3 sequence is 17 residues long. The CDR3 DNA reads TGTGCCAGCAGCCAGACAGGGGGCGCCGGGGAAATCTATGGCTACACCTTC. The encoded protein is CASSQTGGAGEIYGYTF. The full variable domain, completed using reference TRBV3-1 and TRBJ1-2, is DTAVSQTPKYLVTQMGNDKSIKCEQNLGHDTMYWYKQDSKKFLKIMFSYNNKELIINETVPNRFSPKSPDKAHLNLHINSLELGDSAVYFCASSQTGGAGEIYGYTFGSGTRLTVV.

This clonotype showed up just a few times. In DNA form, the CDR3 reads TGCGCCAGCACGAGCTCCACTGAAGCTTTCTTT. Translating gives CASTSSTEAFF. The gene calls are TRBV10-2 and TRBJ1-1; D not certain. This CDR3 has 11 residues. Germline values: CDR1 WSHSY, CDR2 SAAADI. The germline V and J ends were trimmed by 7 bases and 4 bases, with 7 bases remaining between them.

The chain uses TRBV6-5 and TRBJ1-4; perhaps TRBD1 as D (5 bases). The germline CDR1 and CDR2 sequences are MNHEY and SVGAGI. The CDR3 is 12 amino acids. Trimming shortened V by 0 bases and J by 13 bases, and 9 bases separated the two germline ends. The CDR3 loop reads CASSYSGDPLFF. The CDR3 region has the DNA TGTGCCAGCAGTTACTCGGGGGACCCACTGTTTTTT.